The present T cell receptor beta chain was sequenced within a study of blood T cell repertoires in COVID-19. The CDR3 is 13 amino acids. V lost 5 bases to trimming and J lost 4 bases, with 9 bases between them. Germline V gene sequence: CDR1 SEHNR, CDR2 FQNEAQ (reference sequence). Here immunoSEQ multiplex PCR was the method, and the copy in TCRdb shows in-frame clones only, minus some. The table records tens of thousands of clones, more than 80% of them present only once. Sequences were obtained from peripheral blood. V usage is TRBV7-9 and J usage is TRBJ2-1; D gene uncertain. The receptor comes from a middle-aged man with COVID-19, enrolled during active disease. Here the CDR3 reads CASSEQQYNEQFF. The CDR3 DNA reads as TGTGCCAGCAGCGAACAGCAATACAATGAGCAGTTCTTC.